The next 25 T cell receptor beta chains were all read from a single sample in a study of blood T cell repertoires in COVID-19. Here immunoSEQ multiplex PCR was the method, and the copy in TCRdb shows in-frame clones only, minus some. Of fewer than 500,000 clones listed, roughly 77% are singletons. The sequenced sample was peripheral blood. The receptor set was obtained from a human donor with acute or convalescent COVID-19. The donor label of this sample is uncertain.

This CDR3 is CSARQGLTEAFF. The CDR3 nucleotides are TGCAGCGCCCGACAGGGTCTTACTGAAGCTTTCTTT. The chain employs TRBV29-1 and TRBJ1-1, with 7 bases matching TRBD1. CDR3 length: 12 amino acids. V gave up 7 bases and J gave up 5 bases; unmatched junction bases: 7. Per germline, CDR1 SQVTM and CDR2 ANQGSEA.

This clone has just one count. The V and J genes are TRBV6-5 and TRBJ1-1, with TRBD1 identical over 10 bases. V gave up 4 bases and J gave up 0 bases; unmatched junction bases: 5. This CDR3 has 16 residues. The germline gives CDR1 MNHEY, CDR2 SVGAGI. DNA of the CDR3: TGTGCCAGCAGTTTCGACAGGGGGCTTGTGAACACTGAAGCTTTCTTT. This codes for CASSFDRGLVNTEAFF.

This chain uses TRBV4-2 with TRBJ2-1; 9 bases map to TRBD2. V shed 1 base, J shed 7 bases, and the junction held 11 bases outside the gene matches. The CDR3 loop spans 17 amino acids. Germline CDR1 reads LGHNA; CDR2 reads YNFKEQ. The DNA of the CDR3 is TGTGCCAGCAGCCAAGTCCTGGGAGCGGGAGGTGGGAATGAGCAGTTCTTC. Residues: CASSQVLGAGGGNEQFF.

The chain uses TRBV4-2 and TRBJ1-1, with D maybe TRBD1 (6 bases). This CDR3 is 18 amino acids long. Germline V gene data show CDR1 as LGHNA and CDR2 as YNFKEQ. V lost 0 bases to trimming and J lost 4 bases, with 21 bases between them. Here the CDR3 reads CASSQDFLSPGVSTEAFF. In nucleotides, the CDR3 is TGTGCCAGCAGCCAAGACTTCCTGTCGCCAGGGGTTAGCACTGAAGCTTTCTTT.

This clone was counted between two and nine times. The chain joins TRBV18 to TRBJ1-1, with no clear D. Germline V lookup: CDR1 KGHSH, CDR2 LQKENI. The CDR3 is 13 amino acids. V lost 1 base, J lost 1 base, and 4 bases lay in between. CDR3 DNA sequence: TGTGCCAGCTCACCACAGAGGAACACTGAAGCTTTCTTT. Its translation: CASSPQRNTEAFF.

The chain carries TRBV11-2 and TRBJ2-5; D possibly corresponds to TRBD1 (6 bases). The germline gives CDR1 SGHAT, CDR2 FQNNGV. V lost 5 bases and J 9 bases, leaving 19 bases between the germline ends. This CDR3 contains 14 residues. CDR3 sequence: CASSAGPGEKAQYF. The CDR3, as DNA: TGTGCCAGCAGCGCCGGCCCAGGGGAAAAGGCCCAGTACTTC.

The V gene is TRBV29-1, the J gene TRBJ1-3, with D unresolved. V lost 0 bases to trimming and J lost 4 bases, with 7 bases between them. The germline V gene encodes CDR1 SQVTM and CDR2 ANQGSEA. The CDR3 runs to 13 residues. The CDR3 region is CSVEEAWGNTIYF. The CDR3 coding sequence is TGCAGCGTTGAAGAGGCATGGGGAAACACCATATATTTT.

This chain uses TRBV18 with TRBJ1-4; 12 nucleotides line up with TRBD1. This CDR3 is 16 amino acids long. J lost 8 bases, V lost 6 bases, and 10 bases had no gene match. Germline values: CDR1 KGHSH, CDR2 LQKENI. The CDR3 loop is CASSPGQGAGEEKLFF. The CDR3 DNA is TGTGCCAGCTCGCCGGGACAGGGGGCGGGAGAAGAAAAACTGTTTTTT.

This rearrangement joins TRBV21-1 to TRBJ1-2; TRBD1 is the table's D call, not checked against the DNA. TRBV21-1 is an annotated pseudogene. The CDR3 is 13 amino acids. The CDR3 is CASSSGTGNGYTF. CDR3 nucleotide sequence: TGTGCCAGCAGCTCCGGGACAGGGAATGGCTACACCTTC.

This clone turned up a few times. The CDR3 DNA sequence: TGTGCCAGCAGCTTGGGCGGCTCCGAAAAAGCTTTCTTT. Amino acids: CASSLGGSEKAFF. This chain connects TRBV5-8 to TRBJ1-1; D gene uncertain. Germline CDR1 and CDR2: SGHTS and YDEGEE. There are 13 residues in the CDR3. The ends were cut back, 0 bases at V and 9 bases at J, with 12 bases in the middle.

This chain links TRBV18 with TRBJ1-3, with 7 bases identical to TRBD1. V was clipped by 3 bases and J by 1 base; unmatched bases: 9. From germline, CDR1 is KGHSH and CDR2 LQKENI. CDR3 length: 17 amino acids. The CDR3 here is CASSPYWTGRSGNTIYF. In DNA, the CDR3 is TGTGCCAGCTCACCCTACTGGACAGGCAGGTCTGGAAACACCATATATTTT.

The chain is built from TRBV12-5 and TRBJ1-5; perhaps TRBD1 as D (6 bases). The CDR3 sequence is 13 residues long. Germline V gene lookup returns CDR1 LGHNT and CDR2 FRNRAP. The ends were cut back, 6 bases at V and 6 bases at J, with 12 bases in the middle. CDR3 nucleotides: TGTGCTAGTGGACAGGGAGGGGGTCAGCCCCAGCATTTT. Its protein product is CASGQGGGQPQHF.

The sample holds a few counts of this clone. The genes are TRBV3-1 (or the pseudogene TRBV3-2) and TRBJ2-2; D uncertain. Deletions cut 6 bases from V and 6 bases from J, with 11 bases between. The CDR3 is made up of 13 amino acids. Germline V gene sequence: CDR1 LGHDT, CDR2 YNNKEL (reference sequence). This CDR3 is CASSKRWAGELFF. CDR3 coding DNA: TGTGCCAGCAGTAAGAGGTGGGCCGGGGAGCTGTTTTTT.

As for this clone: Other nucleotide sequences in the sample specify the same CDR3. The chain is built from TRBV2 and TRBJ2-1, with 11 bases lining up with TRBD2. The CDR3 loop spans 14 amino acids. With V trimmed by 5 bases and J by 4 bases, 1 base remained unmatched. CDR1 is SNHLY, CDR2 FYNNEI, per germline. The CDR3 protein is CASSRLAGYNEQFF. Here the CDR3 DNA reads TGTGCCAGCAGTAGACTAGCGGGGTACAATGAGCAGTTCTTC.

This chain connects TRBV20-1 to TRBJ1-2; D not certain. Germline V gene data show CDR1 as DFQATT and CDR2 as SNEGSKA (reference sequence). The V end was cut by 3 bases, the J end by 7 bases, with 9 bases between. There are 11 residues in the CDR3. The CDR3 DNA is TGCAGTGCTAGTACCGGTCCTGGCTACACCTTC. This sequence encodes CSASTGPGYTF.

This chain connects TRBV2 to TRBJ1-2; TRBD1 might be the D (5 bases). Trimming took 8 bases from V and 3 from J, leaving 19 bases between them. Germline assignment: CDR1 SNHLY and CDR2 FYNNEI. This CDR3 region has 15 residues. In DNA form, the CDR3 reads TGTGCCAGCCTTAGGGACCGGGAGGACTACTATGGCTACACCTTC. Its translation is CASLRDREDYYGYTF.

The chain joins TRBV28 to TRBJ1-2, with D possibly being TRBD1 (6 bases). The CDR3 is 13 residues long. Germline CDR1 reads MDHEN; CDR2 reads SYDVKM. Trimming took 5 bases from V and 4 from J, leaving 11 bases between them. CDR3 amino acids: CASSQQGFYGYTF. CDR3 bases: TGTGCCAGCAGTCAACAGGGATTCTATGGCTACACCTTC.

V is TRBV11-2 and J is TRBJ1-6, with D tentatively TRBD1 (5 bases). The CDR3 covers 14 residues. Germline values: CDR1 SGHAT, CDR2 FQNNGV. Trimming cost V 3 bases and J 7 bases, with 10 bases left between them. CDR3 nucleotides: TGTGCCAGCAGCTTGTCTGGGGGGAATTCACCCCTCCACTTT. It translates to CASSLSGGNSPLHF. Variable domain in full (rest from reference TRBV11-2 and TRBJ1-6): EAGVAQSPRYKIIEKRQSVAFWCNPISGHATLYWYQQILGQGPKLLIQFQNNGVVDDSQLPKDRFSAERLKGVDSTLKIQPAKLEDSAVYLCASSLSGGNSPLHFGNGTRLTVT.

The V gene is TRBV7-9, the J gene TRBJ1-2; D may be TRBD1 (5 bases). V dropped 5 bases and J dropped 3 bases, with 22 bases sitting between them. This CDR3 has 17 amino acids. Germline CDR1 reads SEHNR; CDR2 reads FQNEAQ (reference sequence). The CDR3 is CASSRGASTSIHYGYTF. The CDR3 DNA reads TGTGCCAGCAGCCGCGGGGCCTCCACCTCAATTCACTATGGCTACACCTTC.

This clone was seen just once. The chain recombines TRBV7-7 with TRBJ2-1, with a tentative D call TRBD2 (6 bases). This CDR3 has 13 residues. CDR1 and CDR2 (germline): SSHAT, FNYEAQ (reference sequence). V gave up 5 bases and J gave up 10 bases, with 15 bases separating them. CDR3 in amino acids: CASSLNLRGEQFF. For the CDR3, the DNA is TGTGCCAGCAGCCTTAACCTCCGGGGGGAGCAGTTCTTC. Full variable domain (missing parts from reference TRBV7-7 and TRBJ2-1): GAGVSQSPRYKVTKRGQDVTLRCDPISSHATLYWYQQALGQGPEFLTYFNYEAQPDKSGLPSDRFSAERPEGSISTLTIQRTEQRDSAMYRCASSLNLRGEQFFGPGTRLTVL.

The chain recombines TRBV2 with TRBJ1-3; weak D call: TRBD1 (5 bases). The germline CDR1 and CDR2 sequences are SNHLY and FYNNEI. V lost 2 bases to trimming and J lost 3 bases, with 11 bases between them. The CDR3 is 15 residues long. The CDR3 bases are TGTGCCAGCAGTGAAAGTAGGGGCGGTGGAAACACCATATATTTT. This gives the protein CASSESRGGGNTIYF.

The chain carries TRBV3-1 (or the pseudogene TRBV3-2) and TRBJ1-6, with D possibly TRBD1 on 5 matching bases. Germline CDR1 reads LGHDT; CDR2 reads YNNKEL (reference sequence). The CDR3 spans 14 residues. V lost 4 bases and J lost 6, with 10 bases in between. The CDR3 here is CASSLVGGNSPLHF. CDR3 DNA: TGTGCCAGCAGCCTGGTGGGGGGTAATTCACCCCTCCACTTT.

In DNA form, the CDR3 reads TGTGCCAGCAGCTCCTCGACAGGGGGGTTCCTCTCTGGAAACACCATATATTTT. Translated, it gives CASSSSTGGFLSGNTIYF. The chain joins TRBV11-2 to TRBJ1-3; 9 nucleotides line up with TRBD1. With 4 bases clipped from V and 0 bases from J, the junction kept 10 bases outside the gene matches. CDR1 is SGHAT, CDR2 FQNNGV, per germline. This CDR3 has 18 residues.

The rearrangement uses TRBV2 and TRBJ2-5, with D possibly TRBD2 on 7 matching bases. There are 13 residues in the CDR3. Per the germline V gene, CDR1 is SNHLY and CDR2 is FYNNEI. The CDR3 coding sequence is TGTGTTACGAGGGGGGGCGCCCAAGAGACCCAGTACTTC. Translated: CVTRGGAQETQYF.

The V and J genes are TRBV18 and TRBJ1-1; the D gene is possibly TRBD1 (5 bases). The length of the CDR3 is 13 residues. V lost 3 bases, J lost 4 bases, and 9 bases lay in between. Germline V lookup: CDR1 KGHSH, CDR2 LQKENI. The CDR3 reads CASSPGLSTEAFF. CDR3 DNA: TGTGCCAGCTCACCGGGGCTAAGCACTGAAGCTTTCTTT.